This T cell receptor (beta chain) is from a study of cytomegalovirus exposure and HLA in healthy donors. Points on this clone: Its matching antigen is unknown.

In the PCR, 60 Vbeta and 13 Jbeta primers were used. Original processing methods: There were tens of millions of unique TCR beta chains by a later count, and some 12 million of them were shared. Some clones are missing from TCRdb's copy, which holds only in-frame ones; the method was immunoSEQ multiplex PCR. V, J and clone size reflect that table, while D and trimming were determined from the DNA. The sample has some 220,000 clones, 80% to 90% seen once. Study-wide results and limits: In a later analysis, several top co-occurrence clusters appeared linked to parvovirus B19, influenza, CMV and Epstein-Barr virus.

This clonotype originated in a woman aged 18-29 years in good health and CMV-seronegative. Sequenced sample: PBMCs.

CDR3 protein: CASSREPGQSYGYTF. The CDR3 DNA follows: TGTGCCAGCAGTCGAGAGCCGGGACAGAGCTATGGCTACACCTTC. The genes are TRBV6-5 and TRBJ1-2; TRBD1 matches 7 bases. CDR1 and CDR2 (germline): MNHEY, SVGAGI. Trimming took 5 bases from V and 4 from J; bases not matched to a gene: 10. This CDR3 has 15 residues.